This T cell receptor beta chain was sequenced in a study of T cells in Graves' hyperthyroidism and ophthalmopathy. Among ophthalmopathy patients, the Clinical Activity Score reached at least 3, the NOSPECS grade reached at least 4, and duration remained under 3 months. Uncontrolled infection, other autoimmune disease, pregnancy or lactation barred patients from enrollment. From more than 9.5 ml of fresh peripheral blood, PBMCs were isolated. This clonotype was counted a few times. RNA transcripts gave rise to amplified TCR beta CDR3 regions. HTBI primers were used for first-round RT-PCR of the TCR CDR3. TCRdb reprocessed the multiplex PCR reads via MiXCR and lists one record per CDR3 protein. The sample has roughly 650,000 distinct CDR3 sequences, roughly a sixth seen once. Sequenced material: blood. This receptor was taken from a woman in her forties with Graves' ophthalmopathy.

CDR3: CASSPMGETEAFF. CDR3 DNA sequence: TGTGCCAGCAGCCCGATGGGGGAAACTGAAGCTTTCTTT. The chain couples TRBV7-9 to TRBJ1-1, with TRBD1 as a possible D gene (5 bases). Trimming took off 5 bases at V and 5 bases at J, with 12 bases between the two ends. The CDR3 is 13 amino acids. Germline CDR1 is SEHNR and CDR2 is FQNEAQ (reference sequence). The full variable domain, its missing parts supplied by reference TRBV7-9 and TRBJ1-1, is DTGVSQNPRHKITKRGQNVTFRCDPISEHNRLYWYRQTLGQGPEFLTYFQNEAQLEKSRLLSDRFSAERPKGSFSTLEIQRTEQGDSAMYLCASSPMGETEAFFGQGTRLTVV.